This T cell receptor beta chain is drawn from a study of T cell responses to AZD1222 COVID-19 vaccine. Regarding this clone: Its antigen is currently unknown.

TCRdb's copy holds only in-frame clones and misses some; the assay was immunoSEQ multiplex PCR. The sample gives 150,000 to 200,000 clones, just over 90% of which show up once; around 1.3% is in the top ten. General observations from the study: The breadth and depth of Spike-specific TCRs increased once two AZD1222 doses had been given. Spike was spanned by vaccine-associated CD4 TCRs, with dominance at 160-218 and 743-854. Only 5 or 6 people who got AZD1222 tested seropositive at baseline.

Timing groups of about 4 and about 12 weeks for second doses were pooled. The V gene lost 3 bases and the J gene lost 5 bases, with 8 bases spanning the gap. The CDR3 is made up of 13 amino acids. CDR1 MNHNS and CDR2 SASEGT come from the germline V gene. The source material was peripheral blood, sampled 28 days after the second AZD1222 dose. The sequence was obtained from an adult who received the AZD1222 COVID-19 vaccine. The V and J genes are TRBV6-1 and TRBJ1-5; tentatively, D is TRBD1 (5 bases). The CDR3 reads CASSERGHQPQHF. As DNA, the CDR3 is TGTGCCAGCAGTGAGAGGGGCCATCAGCCCCAGCATTTT.